This TCR beta chain was sequenced during a study of CD8 T cells in Susac syndrome. The CDR3 spans 15 residues. Per germline, CDR1 SEHNR and CDR2 FQNEAQ (reference sequence). V was shortened by 5 bases and J by 3 bases, with 17 bases between the two germline ends. Reverse transcription of roughly 0.5 to 1 ug RNA was carried out with random hexamers. TCRdb recomputed calls from the immunoSEQ multiplex PCR reads with MiXCR, one row per CDR3 protein. The table lists about 210,000 distinct CDR3 sequences, 95% of them singletons. Patients with stable or active relapsing-remitting disease, all of them treatment-naive, made up the multiple sclerosis controls.

J is TRBJ2-7 and V is TRBV7-9; possible D gene TRBD1, 6 bases. The sequence was obtained from a human donor with multiple sclerosis. Sequencing was performed on CD4+ T cells from PBMCs. In DNA form, the CDR3 reads TGTGCCAGCAGCCGGCCCAGTGTAGGGGGCTACGAGCAGTACTTC. Translation gives CASSRPSVGGYEQYF.